The TCR beta chain described here comes from a study of response to subunit inactivated influenza vaccine. Study-wide points: Each seasonal influenza vaccination, the authors suggested, recruits few new T cells.

Trimming took off 6 bases at V and 4 bases at J, with 12 bases between the two ends. The CDR3 totals 14 residues. This clonotype was observed at least ten times. Its antigen is unknown. TCRdb used MiXCR to reprocess the RT-PCR reads, holding one entry per CDR3 protein. The sample records a few hundred thousand distinct CDR3 sequences, about 7.2% being singletons. This rearrangement joins TRBV12-3 or TRBV12-4 to TRBJ2-2; D not certain. The sequence was obtained from a man between 50 and 70 years old who received an inactivated influenza vaccine. The material was PBMCs from blood, obtained around 25 months after vaccination. CDR3 loop: CASRPIGVTGELFF. The DNA of the CDR3 is TGTGCCAGCAGACCGATTGGGGTCACCGGGGAGCTGTTTTTT.